This TCR beta chain was documented in a study of blood T cell repertoires in COVID-19 (dated by TCRdb to 2018 to 2020). About the study as a whole: Samples from collaborators originated in the United States, Italy and Spain and spanned both the acute and convalescent phases of COVID-19. The material from the prospective study consisted of cDNA or gDNA derived from T cells, B-cell-depleted T cells, or PBMCs. Deeply sampled blood TCRbeta repertoires from subjects exposed to, actively infected with, or recovered from COVID-19 were included in the dataset. A freely available public database, intended as a resource for researchers studying the immune response to SARS-CoV-2, is where the repertoires were released. Samples came from the ongoing ImmuneRACE study (first 160 participants) plus 1,254 subjects from 6 global collaborators. Nearly every sample came with metadata listing a de-identified subject ID, COVID-19 status, age in years and sex. HLA class I and class II types, where available, came from metadata supplied by the sample provider rather than from assay-based typing. General study outcomes and caveats: The quantity of clinical and demographic metadata differed by source and by participant and was supplied without curation.

About this clone itself: The antigen it binds to is not known. Per-nucleotide qualities are absent, and no much larger clonotype sits a single base away.

The immunoSEQ Assay, a bias-controlled multiplex PCR, was used to amplify TCRbeta CDR3 regions from genomic DNA. As for the original processing: The number of nucleated cells in each sample was estimated from the amplification of reference gene primers within the assay. To quantify the absolute abundance of each unique TCRbeta CDR3 rearrangement, sequence reads were collapsed and filtered. For each sample, productive Simpson clonality was calculated as the square root of Simpson's diversity index over productive rearrangements. TCRdb limited this immuneACCESS table to in-frame rearrangements with V and J called. A share of clones is missing; checked studies link under half to unresolved V genes, and the rest is unexplained. V, J and clone size are those of that table, while D and trimming were read from the DNA. For this sample the table gives 150,000 to 200,000 clones, of which roughly 90% were detected only once. Around 7% of the sample lies in the top ten.

In the prospective study, participants were roughly 18 to 100 years old, resided in about two dozen geographic areas of the United States, and were enrolled through a virtual design. Cohort assignment in the prospective study relied on participant-reported clinical history from a screening survey and a study questionnaire. Recovered participants in ImmuneRACE Cohort 3 were defined as having two consecutive negative NP/OP PCR tests, clearance from a healthcare professional, or resolution of symptoms. In the prospective study, whole blood, serum and a nasopharyngeal or oropharyngeal swab were collected from each participant by mobile phlebotomists. Over a roughly 2-month period, participants in the prospective study had the option of providing additional blood draws and questionnaires. Prospective study blood samples were shipped either frozen or at room temperature before DNA extraction. Trimming costs V 4 bases and J 2 bases, and their ends lie 8 bases apart. The germline V gene (reference sequence) yields LNHDA for CDR1 and SQIVND for CDR2. Spanning cysteine to phenylalanine, the CDR3 consists of 13 amino acids. The DNA shown is the 39-base CDR3, in frame from base 1.

The receptor was isolated from a woman between 45 and 65 years old who had recovered from COVID-19. Sequenced input: PBMCs or T cells enriched from blood (not recorded which). The rearranged segments are TRBV19 and TRBJ2-5; TRBD1 is a possible D gene, resting on 6 matching bases. The CDR3 protein is CASSTTGQETQYF. The nucleotides are TGTGCCAGTAGTACGACAGGACAAGAGACCCAGTACTTC.